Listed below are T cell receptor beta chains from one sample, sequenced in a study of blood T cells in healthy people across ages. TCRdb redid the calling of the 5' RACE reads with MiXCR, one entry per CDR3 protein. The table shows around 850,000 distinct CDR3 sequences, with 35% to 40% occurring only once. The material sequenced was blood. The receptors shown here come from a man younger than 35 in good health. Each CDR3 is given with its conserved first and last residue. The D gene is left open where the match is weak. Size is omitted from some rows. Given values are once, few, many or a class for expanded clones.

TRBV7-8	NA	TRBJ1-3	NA	TGTGCCAGCAGCCCACCACAGGGAATAGGAAACACCATATATTTT	CASSPPQGIGNTIYF
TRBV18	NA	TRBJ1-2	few	TGTGCCAGCCATCAGGCAGGGAATAACTATGGCTACACCTTC	CASHQAGNNYGYTF
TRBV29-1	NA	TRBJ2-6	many	TGCGGAACCCAGGGAAGTACTGGGGCCAACGTCCTGACTTTC	CGTQGSTGANVLTF
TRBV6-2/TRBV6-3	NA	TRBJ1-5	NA	TGTGCCACCCTACGGACCTGGGGCAATCAGCCCCAGCATTTT	CATLRTWGNQPQHF
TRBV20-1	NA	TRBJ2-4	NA	TGCAGTGCTAGGACCCTAAGGGCGCCGCCAGGGTCCTCATCCTACAATGAGCAGTACTTC	CSARTLRAPPGSSSYNEQYF
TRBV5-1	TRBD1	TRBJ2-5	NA	TGCGCCAGCAGTCGGGACAGGGGATTGGCCAATGAGCAGTACTTC	CASSRDRGLANEQYF
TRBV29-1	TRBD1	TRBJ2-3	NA	TGCAGCGTTGAAGATGGGGCGACAGGGTGGCGAGATACGCAGTATTTT	CSVEDGATGWRDTQYF
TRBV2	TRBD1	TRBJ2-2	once	TGTGCCAGCAGGGGGACAGGAGCCGGGGAGCTGTTTTTT	CASRGTGAGELFF
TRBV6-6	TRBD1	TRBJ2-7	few	TGTGCCTCGCAGAAGGGACAGGGGATCGACGAGCAGTACTTC	CASQKGQGIDEQYF
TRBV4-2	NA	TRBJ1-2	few	TGTGCCAGCAGCCAACAATCGGCCGGGGTTAGTGGCTACACCTTC	CASSQQSAGVSGYTF
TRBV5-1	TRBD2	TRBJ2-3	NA	TGCGCCAGCAGCCCCTCTAGCGGGGGTCAACATACGCAGTATTTT	CASSPSSGGQHTQYF
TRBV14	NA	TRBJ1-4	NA	TGTGCCAGCAGCCTGGATTACAATGAAAAACTGTTTTTT	CASSLDYNEKLFF
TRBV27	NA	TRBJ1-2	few	TGTGCCAGCAGTTTACTTCGCGCAGGAGGCTCAGAGGGCTACACCTTC	CASSLLRAGGSEGYTF
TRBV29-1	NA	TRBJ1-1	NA	TGCAGCGTTGCGACGGGGCAGGGCACTGAAGCTTTCTTT	CSVATGQGTEAFF
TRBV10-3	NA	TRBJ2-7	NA	TGTGCCACTTCGAGCCCGACCTCTACGGAGCAGTACTTC	CATSSPTSTEQYF
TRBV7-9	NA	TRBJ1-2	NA	TGTGCCAGCAGCCCACGGCGGAACAGCGGCTATGGCTACACCTTC	CASSPRRNSGYGYTF
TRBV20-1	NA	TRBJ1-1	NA	TGCAGTGCTAGAGTGGGGGCTGAAGCTTTCTTT	CSARVGAEAFF
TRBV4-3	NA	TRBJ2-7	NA	TGCGCCAGCAACCATGCCACGGGAGACTACAATGAGCAGTACTTC	CASNHATGDYNEQYF
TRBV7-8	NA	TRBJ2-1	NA	TGTGCCAGCAGCTTAGAGCCGACTTCCTCCAGGAATGAGCAGTTCTTC	CASSLEPTSSRNEQFF
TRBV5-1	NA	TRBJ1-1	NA	TGCGCCAGCAGCTTGGATCGGGGACGGAACACTCCCTGGGGTGGCACTGAAGCTTTCTTT	CASSLDRGRNTPWGGTEAFF
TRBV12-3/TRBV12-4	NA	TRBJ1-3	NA	TGTGCCAGCAACATCCTCTCTGGAAACACCATATATTTT	CASNILSGNTIYF
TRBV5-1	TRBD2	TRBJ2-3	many	TGCGCCACCGCCCGTGGTAGCGGGCCCCAGGATACGCAGTATTTT	CATARGSGPQDTQYF
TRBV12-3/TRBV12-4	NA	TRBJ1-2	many	TGCGCCAGCAGCTGGGACTCCTACTATGGCTACACCTTC	CASSWDSYYGYTF
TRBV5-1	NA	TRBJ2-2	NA	TGCGCCAGCAGCCCATGGACAGAGTTGAACACCGGGGAGCTGTTTTTT	CASSPWTELNTGELFF
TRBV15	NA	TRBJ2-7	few	TGTGCCACCAGCAACGCAGGGACCCGTCCCTACGAGCAGTACTTC	CATSNAGTRPYEQYF
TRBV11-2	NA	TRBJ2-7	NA	TGTGCCAGCAGACCGGACGCCGACTCCTACAATGAGCAGTACTTC	CASRPDADSYNEQYF
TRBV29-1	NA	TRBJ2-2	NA	TGCAGCGTCCCTGGGGCAGGTTTTACCGGGGAGCTGTTTTTT	CSVPGAGFTGELFF
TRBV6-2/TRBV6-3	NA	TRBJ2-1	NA	TGTGCCAGCAGTTATGTATCGGGCGGGGATGAGCAGTTCTTC	CASSYVSGGDEQFF
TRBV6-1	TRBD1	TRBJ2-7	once	TGTGCCAGCAGTGGCCACCCTTACTCCACAGGGGTCAGCTCCTACAATGAGCAGTACTTC	CASSGHPYSTGVSSYNEQYF
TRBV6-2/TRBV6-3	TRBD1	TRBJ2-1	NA	TGTGCCAGCATCGCAGGGGGAACCTACAATGAGCAGTTCTTC	CASIAGGTYNEQFF
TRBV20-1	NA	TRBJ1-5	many	TGCAGTGCGGCCGGGACCCCCTCTCAGCCCCAGCATTTT	CSAAGTPSQPQHF
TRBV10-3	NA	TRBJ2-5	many	TGTGCCACGAGCTCTAGAGAAGAGACCCAGTACTTC	CATSSREETQYF
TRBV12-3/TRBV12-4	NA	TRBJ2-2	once	TGTGCCAGCAGTCCTTTAGGGGCGGCGAACACCGGGGAGCTGTTTTTT	CASSPLGAANTGELFF
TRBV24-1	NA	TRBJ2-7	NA	TGTGCCACCAGTGATTTAGGGTCTAGCGACCACAATGAGCAGTACTTC	CATSDLGSSDHNEQYF
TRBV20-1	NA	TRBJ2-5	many	TGCAGTGCTAGAGTAGTAGGACAGCAGCAAGAGACCCAGTACTTC	CSARVVGQQQETQYF
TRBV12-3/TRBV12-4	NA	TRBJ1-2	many	TGTGCCAGCAGAGGGGCCTCATATGGCTACACCTTC	CASRGASYGYTF
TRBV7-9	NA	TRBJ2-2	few	TGTGCCAGCAGCTTATACAGGGCCCGCACCGGGGAGCTGTTTTTT	CASSLYRARTGELFF
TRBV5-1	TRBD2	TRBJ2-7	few	TGTGCCAGCAGTGTCGGACTAGCCTACGAGCAGTACTTC	CASSVGLAYEQYF
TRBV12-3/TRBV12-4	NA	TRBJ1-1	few	TGTGCCAGCAGCCTGACAGCCTCTGAAGCTTTCTTT	CASSLTASEAFF
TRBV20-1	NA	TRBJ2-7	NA	TGCAGTGCAAAAGCGGCAGTCCCACCCTACGAGCAGTACTTC	CSAKAAVPPYEQYF
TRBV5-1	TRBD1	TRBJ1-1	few	TGCGCCAGCAGCTTGGGGCCAGGGGGCGCGACTGAAGCTTTCTTT	CASSLGPGGATEAFF
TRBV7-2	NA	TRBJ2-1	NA	TGTGCCAGCAGCGGGGGCCCTATTGCCTTCAATGAGCAGTTCTTC	CASSGGPIAFNEQFF
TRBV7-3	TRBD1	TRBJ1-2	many	TGTGCCAGCAGCTTATCTGGGACAGACTTTTATGGCTACACCTTC	CASSLSGTDFYGYTF
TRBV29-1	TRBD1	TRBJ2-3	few	TGCAGCGTTGAGGGCGGACAGGGGGGAGATGCGCAGTATTTT	CSVEGGQGGDAQYF
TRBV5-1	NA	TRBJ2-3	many	TGCGCCAGCGGTCAAAACAGGCCCACAGATACGCAGTATTTT	CASGQNRPTDTQYF
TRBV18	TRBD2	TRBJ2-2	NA	TGTGCCAGCTCACCAAGGAGCGGGAGGTCCAACGGGGAGCTGTTTTTT	CASSPRSGRSNGELFF
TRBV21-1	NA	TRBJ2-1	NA	TGTGCCAGCAGCAAAGCTACACAGGGGGCCCTCAATGAGCAGTTCTTC	CASSKATQGALNEQFF
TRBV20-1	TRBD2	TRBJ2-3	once	TGCAGTGCCCCCCCCCCTAGCGGGTCGAACACAGATACGCAGTATTTT	CSAPPPSGSNTDTQYF
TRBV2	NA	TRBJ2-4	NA	TGTGCCAGCAGTGCTCGGGTGTTGGCCGAAAACATTCAGTACTTC	CASSARVLAENIQYF
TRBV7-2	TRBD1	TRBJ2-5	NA	TGTGCCAGCAGCTTAAAAGGGACAGGGGGACAAGAGACCCAGTACTTC	CASSLKGTGGQETQYF
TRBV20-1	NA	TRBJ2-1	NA	TGCAGTGCTAGAGGTGGGGGATTCCATGAGCAGTTCTTC	CSARGGGFHEQFF
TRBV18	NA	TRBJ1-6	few	TGTGCCAGCTCACCGGGGGGAGGAAGTGATTCACCCCTCCACTTT	CASSPGGGSDSPLHF
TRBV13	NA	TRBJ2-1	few	TGTGCCAGCAGCTTAGCACCTAAACCGGGTGAGCAGTTCTTC	CASSLAPKPGEQFF
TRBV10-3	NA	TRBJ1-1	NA	TGTGCCATCAGTACTAACACTGAAGCTTTCTTT	CAISTNTEAFF